The present T cell receptor (beta chain) was sequenced within a study of blood T cell repertoires in COVID-19. Sequenced by immunoSEQ multiplex PCR; TCRdb stores in-frame clones only, minus some. The table lists fewer than 350,000 clones, around 90% of them singletons. The V end was cut by 3 bases, the J end by 3 bases, with 25 bases between. In germline, CDR1 is SGHRS, CDR2 YFSETQ. The CDR3 is 19 residues long. Source material: PBMCs or T cells enriched from blood (not recorded which). The genes are TRBV5-1 and TRBJ1-3; D may be TRBD1 (6 bases). This receptor was identified in a woman in her forties with acute COVID-19. Here the CDR3 reads CASSSSAQGSKRLGNTIYF. CDR3 nucleotide sequence: TGCGCCAGCAGCTCCTCCGCGCAGGGGTCTAAACGGCTTGGAAACACCATATATTTT.